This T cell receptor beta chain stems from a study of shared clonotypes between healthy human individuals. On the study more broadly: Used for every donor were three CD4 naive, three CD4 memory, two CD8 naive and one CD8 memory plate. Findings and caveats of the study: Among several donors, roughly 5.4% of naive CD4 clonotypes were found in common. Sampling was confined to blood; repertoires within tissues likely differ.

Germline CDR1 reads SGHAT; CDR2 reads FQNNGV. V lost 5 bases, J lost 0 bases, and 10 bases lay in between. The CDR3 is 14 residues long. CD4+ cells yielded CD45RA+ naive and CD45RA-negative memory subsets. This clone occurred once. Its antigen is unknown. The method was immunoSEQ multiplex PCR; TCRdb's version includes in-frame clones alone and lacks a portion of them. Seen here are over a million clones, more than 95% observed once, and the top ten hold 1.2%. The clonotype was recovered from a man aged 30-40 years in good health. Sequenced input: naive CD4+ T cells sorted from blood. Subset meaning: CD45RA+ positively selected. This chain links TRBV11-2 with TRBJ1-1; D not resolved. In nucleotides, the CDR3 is TGTGCCAGCAGCCTGAGTCGGATGAACACTGAAGCTTTCTTT. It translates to CASSLSRMNTEAFF.